The clone carrying this T cell receptor (beta chain) was seen a single time. The data belong to a study of blood T cell repertoires in COVID-19. Across the study: T cells, B-cell-depleted T cells, or PBMCs supplied cDNA or gDNA.

This CDR3 region has 16 residues. J was trimmed by 0 bases and V by 2 bases; bases with no gene match: 4. Per germline, CDR1 SGHKS and CDR2 YYEKEE (reference sequence). Authors' analysis steps: Nucleated cell counts were estimated from reference gene primer amplification. The data were produced by immunoSEQ multiplex PCR, yet TCRdb's version contains in-frame clones alone and is incomplete. V, J and clone size are those of that table, while D and trimming were read from the DNA. The sample has around 200,000 clones, 83% seen once. This receptor was obtained from a man aged 45-65 years with active or convalescent COVID-19. J is TRBJ1-2 and V is TRBV5-5; TRBD1 matches 10 bases. The specimen sequenced was peripheral blood. The CDR3: CASSFPGQGANYGYTF. CDR3 in DNA: TGTGCCAGCAGCTTCCCCGGACAGGGGGCTAACTATGGCTACACCTTC.